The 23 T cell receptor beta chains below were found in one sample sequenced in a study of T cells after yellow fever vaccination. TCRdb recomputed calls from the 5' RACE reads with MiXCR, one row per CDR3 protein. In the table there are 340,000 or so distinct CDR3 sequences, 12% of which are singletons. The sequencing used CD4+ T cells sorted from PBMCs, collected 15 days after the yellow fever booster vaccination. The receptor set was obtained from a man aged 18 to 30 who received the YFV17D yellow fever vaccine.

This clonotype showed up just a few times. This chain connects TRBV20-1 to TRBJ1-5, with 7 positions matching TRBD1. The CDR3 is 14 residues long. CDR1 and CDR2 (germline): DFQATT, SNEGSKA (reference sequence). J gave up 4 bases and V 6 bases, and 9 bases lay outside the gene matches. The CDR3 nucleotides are TGCAGTGCCACCGGGACAGCCAGGAATCAGCCCCAGCATTTT. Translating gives CSATGTARNQPQHF.

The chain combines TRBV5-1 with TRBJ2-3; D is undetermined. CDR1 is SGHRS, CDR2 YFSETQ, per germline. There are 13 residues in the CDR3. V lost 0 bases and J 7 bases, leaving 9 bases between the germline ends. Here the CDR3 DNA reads TGCGCCAGCAGCTTGGAAGTTAGATATACGCAGTATTTT. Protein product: CASSLEVRYTQYF.

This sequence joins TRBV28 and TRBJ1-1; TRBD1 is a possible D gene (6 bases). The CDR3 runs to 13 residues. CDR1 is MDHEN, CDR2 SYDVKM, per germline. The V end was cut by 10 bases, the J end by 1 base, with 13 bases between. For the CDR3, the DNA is TGTGCCACCGGGGTGGGGGCGAACACTGAAGCTTTCTTT. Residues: CATGVGANTEAFF.

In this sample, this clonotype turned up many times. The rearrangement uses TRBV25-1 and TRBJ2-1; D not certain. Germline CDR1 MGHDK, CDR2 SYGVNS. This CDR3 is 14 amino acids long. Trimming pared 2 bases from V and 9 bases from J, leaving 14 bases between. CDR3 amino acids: CASSELGPSGEQFF. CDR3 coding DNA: TGTGCCAGCAGTGAACTAGGTCCGTCCGGTGAGCAGTTCTTC.

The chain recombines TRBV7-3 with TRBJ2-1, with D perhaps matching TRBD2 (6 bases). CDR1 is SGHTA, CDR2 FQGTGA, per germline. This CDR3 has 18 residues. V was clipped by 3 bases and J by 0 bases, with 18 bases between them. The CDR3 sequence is CASSFFGGAYSSYNEQFF. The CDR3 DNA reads TGTGCCAGCAGCTTCTTTGGCGGGGCCTACAGCTCCTACAATGAGCAGTTCTTC. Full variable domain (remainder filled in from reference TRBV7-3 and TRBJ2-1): GAGVSQTPSNKVTEKGKYVELRCDPISGHTALYWYRQSLGQGPEFLIYFQGTGAADDSGLPNDRFFAVRPEGSVSTLKIQRTERGDSAVYLCASSFFGGAYSSYNEQFFGPGTRLTVL.

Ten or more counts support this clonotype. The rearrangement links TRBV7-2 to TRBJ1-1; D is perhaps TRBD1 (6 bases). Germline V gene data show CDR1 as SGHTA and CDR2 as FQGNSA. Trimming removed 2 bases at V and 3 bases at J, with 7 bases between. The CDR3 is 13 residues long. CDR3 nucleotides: TGTGCCAGCAGCTTACGACAGGACACTGAAGCTTTCTTT. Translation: CASSLRQDTEAFF.

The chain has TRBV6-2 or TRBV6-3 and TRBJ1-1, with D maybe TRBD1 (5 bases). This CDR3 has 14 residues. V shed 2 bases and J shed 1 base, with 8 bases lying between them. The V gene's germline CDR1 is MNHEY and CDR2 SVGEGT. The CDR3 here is CASSYVQGNTEAFF. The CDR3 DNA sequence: TGTGCCAGCAGTTACGTCCAGGGGAACACTGAAGCTTTCTTT.

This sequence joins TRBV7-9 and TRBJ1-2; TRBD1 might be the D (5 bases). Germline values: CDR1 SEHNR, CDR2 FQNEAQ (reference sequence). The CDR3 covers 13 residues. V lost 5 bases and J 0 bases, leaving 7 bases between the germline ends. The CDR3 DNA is TGTGCCAGCAGCGTACAGGCTAACTATGGCTACACCTTC. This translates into CASSVQANYGYTF. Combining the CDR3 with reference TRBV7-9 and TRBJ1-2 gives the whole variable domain DTGVSQNPRHKITKRGQNVTFRCDPISEHNRLYWYRQTLGQGPEFLTYFQNEAQLEKSRLLSDRFSAERPKGSFSTLEIQRTEQGDSAMYLCASSVQANYGYTFGSGTRLTVV.

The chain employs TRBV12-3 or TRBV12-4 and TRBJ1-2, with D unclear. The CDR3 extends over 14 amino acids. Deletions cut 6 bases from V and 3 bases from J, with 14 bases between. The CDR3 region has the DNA TGTGCCAGCAGCGAGAGTTGGAAGGACTATGGCTACACCTTC. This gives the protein CASSESWKDYGYTF.

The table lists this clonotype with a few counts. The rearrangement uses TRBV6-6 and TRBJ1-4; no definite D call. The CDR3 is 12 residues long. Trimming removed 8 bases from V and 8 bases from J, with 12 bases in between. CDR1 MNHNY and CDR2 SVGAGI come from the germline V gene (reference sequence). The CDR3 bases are TGTGCCAGCGCGTTGGGAAGGGAAAAACTGTTTTTT. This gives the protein CASALGREKLFF.

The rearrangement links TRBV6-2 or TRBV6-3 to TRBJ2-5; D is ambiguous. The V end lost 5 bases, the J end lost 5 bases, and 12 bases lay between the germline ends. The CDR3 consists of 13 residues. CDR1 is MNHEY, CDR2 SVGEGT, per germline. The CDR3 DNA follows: TGTGCCAGCAGTACTGGAACTACGGAGACCCAGTACTTC. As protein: CASSTGTTETQYF.

The CDR3 region is CASSRGELGYGYTF. The DNA of the CDR3 is TGTGCCAGCAGCCGGGGGGAGCTAGGCTATGGCTACACCTTC. This chain connects TRBV6-5 to TRBJ1-2, with D perhaps TRBD1 (5 bases). CDR1 MNHEY and CDR2 SVGAGI come from the germline V gene. V lost 6 bases to trimming and J lost 4 bases, with 15 bases between them. The CDR3 consists of 14 residues.

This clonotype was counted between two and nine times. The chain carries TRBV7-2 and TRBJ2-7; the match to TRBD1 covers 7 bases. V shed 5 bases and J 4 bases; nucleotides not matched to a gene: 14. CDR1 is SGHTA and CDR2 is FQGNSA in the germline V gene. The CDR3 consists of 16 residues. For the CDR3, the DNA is TGTGCCAGCAGCCTTAGTTCCCCCAAGACAGGGTACGAGCAGTACTTC. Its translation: CASSLSSPKTGYEQYF.

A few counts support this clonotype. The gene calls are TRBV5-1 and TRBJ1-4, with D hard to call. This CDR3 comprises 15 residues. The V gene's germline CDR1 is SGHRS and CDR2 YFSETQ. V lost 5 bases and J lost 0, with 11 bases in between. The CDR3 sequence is CASRGRPATNEKLFF. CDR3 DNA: TGCGCCAGCAGAGGACGTCCTGCAACTAATGAAAAACTGTTTTTT.

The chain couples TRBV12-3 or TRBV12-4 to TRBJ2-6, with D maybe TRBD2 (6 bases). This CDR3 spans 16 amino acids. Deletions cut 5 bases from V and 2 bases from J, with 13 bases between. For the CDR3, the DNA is TGTGCCAGCAGTCCCCTGGGGGGAACTGGGGCCAACGTCCTGACTTTC. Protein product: CASSPLGGTGANVLTF.

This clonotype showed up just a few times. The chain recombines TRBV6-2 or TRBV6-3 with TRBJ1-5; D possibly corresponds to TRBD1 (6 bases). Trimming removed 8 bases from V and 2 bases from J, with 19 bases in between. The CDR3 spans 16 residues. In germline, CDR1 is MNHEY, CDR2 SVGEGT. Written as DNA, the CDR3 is TGTGCCAGCGAGCCTCGGGGGCAACCGGGCAATCAGCCCCAGCATTTT. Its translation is CASEPRGQPGNQPQHF.

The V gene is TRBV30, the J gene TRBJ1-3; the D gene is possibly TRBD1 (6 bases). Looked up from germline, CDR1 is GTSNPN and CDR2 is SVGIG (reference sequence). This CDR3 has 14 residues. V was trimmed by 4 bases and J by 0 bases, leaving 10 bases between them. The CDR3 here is CAWTFRGSGNTIYF. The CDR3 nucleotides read TGTGCCTGGACCTTCAGGGGCTCTGGAAACACCATATATTTT.

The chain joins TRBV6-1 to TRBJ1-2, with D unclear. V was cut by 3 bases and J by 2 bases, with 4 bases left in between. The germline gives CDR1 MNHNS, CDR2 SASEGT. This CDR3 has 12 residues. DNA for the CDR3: TGTGCCAGCAGTGAGTGGAACTATGGCTACACCTTC. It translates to CASSEWNYGYTF.

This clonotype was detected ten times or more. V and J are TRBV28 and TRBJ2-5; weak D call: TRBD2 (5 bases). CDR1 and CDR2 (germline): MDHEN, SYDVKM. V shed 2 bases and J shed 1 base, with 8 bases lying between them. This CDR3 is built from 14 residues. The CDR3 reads CASSLRGLQETQYF. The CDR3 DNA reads TGTGCCAGCAGTTTACGCGGACTCCAAGAGACCCAGTACTTC.

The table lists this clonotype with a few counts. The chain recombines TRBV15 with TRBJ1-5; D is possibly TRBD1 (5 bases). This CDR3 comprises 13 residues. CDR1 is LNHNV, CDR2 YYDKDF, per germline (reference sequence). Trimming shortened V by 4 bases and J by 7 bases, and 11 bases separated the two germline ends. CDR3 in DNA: TGTGCCACCAGCATTCAGGGTGACCAGCCCCAGCATTTT. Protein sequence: CATSIQGDQPQHF.

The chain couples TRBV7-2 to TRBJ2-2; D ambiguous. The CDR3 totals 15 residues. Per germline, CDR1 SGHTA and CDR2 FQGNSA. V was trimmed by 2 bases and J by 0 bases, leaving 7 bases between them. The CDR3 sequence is CASSLQRSNTGELFF. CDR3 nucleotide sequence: TGTGCCAGCAGCTTACAGCGATCGAACACCGGGGAGCTGTTTTTT.

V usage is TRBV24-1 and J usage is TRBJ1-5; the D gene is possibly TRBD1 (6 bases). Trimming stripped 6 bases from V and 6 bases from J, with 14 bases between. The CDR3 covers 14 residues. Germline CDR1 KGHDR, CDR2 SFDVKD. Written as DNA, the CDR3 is TGTGCCACCAGTCGGGCAGGGGATGCTCAGCCCCAGCATTTT. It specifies CATSRAGDAQPQHF.

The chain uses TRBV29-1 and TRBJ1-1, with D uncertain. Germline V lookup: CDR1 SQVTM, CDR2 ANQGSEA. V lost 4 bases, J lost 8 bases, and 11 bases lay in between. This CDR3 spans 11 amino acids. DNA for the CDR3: TGCAGCGTTGGACGGGCACTCGAAGCTTTCTTT. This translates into CSVGRALEAFF.